This paragraph reports one TCR beta chain. The data derive from a study of blood T cell repertoires in COVID-19. Looking at the study overall: Both acute and convalescent COVID-19 samples were obtained from the United States, Italy and Spain.

Assay: immunoSEQ multiplex PCR; the TCRdb copy retains only in-frame clones and omits some. The sample holds some 200,000 clones, over 75% seen once. The germline gives CDR1 LNHDA, CDR2 SQIVND (reference sequence). V lost 4 bases, J lost 6 bases, and 13 bases lay in between. The CDR3 spans 13 residues. Sequences were obtained from peripheral blood. V gene TRBV19 combines with J gene TRBJ2-7; D possibly corresponds to TRBD2 (7 bases). This TCR was recovered from a woman older than 75 with acute or convalescent COVID-19. The CDR3 region is CASSNGGATEQYF. For the CDR3, the DNA is TGTGCCAGTAGTAATGGGGGGGCGACCGAGCAGTACTTC.